Below, 24 T cell receptor beta chains from the same sample are listed, as sequenced in a study of shared clonotypes between healthy human individuals (dated by TCRdb to 2019 to 2021). The library was produced with the immunoSEQ multiplex PCR assay. As stored in TCRdb, this immuneACCESS dataset retains in-frame rearrangements with V and J assigned. A fraction of the clones does not appear; measured against another copy, unresolved V genes explain less than half of the discrepancy, and the remainder lacks a known reason. The sample table holds about 2 million clones, of which roughly 94% were seen once. Of the sample, roughly 0.13% falls within the top ten clones. Material: naive CD4+ T cells sorted from blood. In light of the paper, this sample's cell subset or site label describes: CD45RA+ positively selected. The source of these receptors is a young man in good health.

The gene calls are TRBV9 and TRBJ1-2; no firm D call. The germline CDR1 and CDR2 sequences are SGDLS and YYNGEE. Trimming took 4 bases from V and 2 from J, leaving 15 bases between them. There are 15 residues in the CDR3. This chain's CDR3 is CASSPHVDPNYGYTF. CDR3 bases: TGTGCCAGCAGCCCTCACGTAGACCCGAACTATGGCTACACCTTC. Looking up the rest from reference TRBV9 and TRBJ1-2 gives the full variable domain: DSGVTQTPKHLITATGQRVTLRCSPRSGDLSVYWYQQSLDQGLQFLIQYYNGEERAKGNILERFSAQQFPDLHSELNLSSLELGDSALYFCASSPHVDPNYGYTFGSGTRLTVV.

V usage is TRBV7-9 and J usage is TRBJ2-1; D is perhaps TRBD2 (5 bases). CDR1 and CDR2 from the germline V gene are SEHNR and FQNEAQ (reference sequence). Deletions cut 5 bases from V and 1 base from J, with 18 bases between. This CDR3 is built from 17 residues. In DNA, the CDR3 is TGTGCCAGCAGCCTTGCCCGGGGTAGTGGGTCCTACAATGAGCAGTTCTTC. Protein product: CASSLARGSGSYNEQFF.

This clone was seen once. The CDR3, as DNA: TGTGCCAGCAGCCAAGGGGACACTGAAGCTTTCTTT. Amino acids: CASSQGDTEAFF. The chain links TRBV6-6 to TRBJ1-1, with a tentative D call TRBD1 (5 bases). CDR3 length equals 12 residues. Trimming removed 6 bases at V and 3 bases at J, with 8 bases between. Germline-derived CDR1 and CDR2 are MNHNY and SVGAGI (reference sequence).

The CDR3 DNA reads as TGTGCCAGCAGCTGGGGGGGGCCTGGGAGCTCCTACGAGCAGTACTTC. Its translation is CASSWGGPGSSYEQYF. V gene TRBV7-8 combines with J gene TRBJ2-7, with a weak D call TRBD2 (7 bases). CDR1 is SGHVS, CDR2 FQNEAQ, per germline. With 4 bases removed from V and 0 bases from J, the gap between germline ends came to 16 bases. The CDR3 spans 16 residues. Full variable domain (remainder filled in from reference TRBV7-8 and TRBJ2-7): GAGVSQSPRYKVAKRGQDVALRCDPISGHVSLFWYQQALGQGPEFLTYFQNEAQLDKSGLPSDRFFAERPEGSVSTLKIQRTQQEDSAVYLCASSWGGPGSSYEQYFGPGTRLTVT.

CDR3 in DNA: TGTGCCAGCACCGCCCCGGGGGGGCGCTCCTACGAGCAGTACTTC. Encoded protein: CASTAPGGRSYEQYF. This chain uses TRBV28 with TRBJ2-7; 8 positions match TRBD2. Unmatched junction bases numbered 8, after V lost 7 bases and J lost 0 bases. Germline V gives CDR1 MDHEN, CDR2 SYDVKM. CDR3 length: 15 residues.

Of note for this clone: Within the sample, other DNA sequences also encode this same CDR3. The chain has TRBV10-2 and TRBJ2-7, with 9 bases lining up with TRBD1. Germline V gene lookup returns CDR1 WSHSY and CDR2 SAAADI. CDR3 length equals 13 residues. Unmatched junction bases numbered 3, after V lost 3 bases and J lost 6 bases. In nucleotides, the CDR3 is TGCGCCAGCAGTGAACAGGGGGCGGGCGAGCAGTACTTC. It translates to CASSEQGAGEQYF.

The genes are TRBV9 and TRBJ1-1, with D tentatively TRBD1 (5 bases). Germline V gene data show CDR1 as SGDLS and CDR2 as YYNGEE. The CDR3 is 17 amino acids. Trimming shortened V by 0 bases and J by 1 base, and 16 bases separated the two germline ends. The CDR3 spells CASSVGGRGKPNTEAFF. The CDR3 nucleotides read TGTGCCAGCAGCGTAGGAGGGCGGGGGAAGCCGAACACTGAAGCTTTCTTT.

This sequence joins TRBV6-1 and TRBJ1-2; D unresolved. V dropped 10 bases and J dropped 0 bases, with 12 bases sitting between them. Germline CDR1 MNHNS, CDR2 SASEGT. The CDR3 extends over 13 amino acids. CDR3 protein: CATDPQTNYGYTF. DNA for the CDR3: TGTGCCACCGACCCGCAGACTAACTATGGCTACACCTTC.

This clone was recorded only once. Other DNA sequences in this sample translate to the same CDR3. This rearrangement joins TRBV6-1 to TRBJ1-5, with D perhaps matching TRBD1 (6 bases). The V end was cut by 5 bases, the J end by 2 bases, with 10 bases between. Germline V gives CDR1 MNHNS, CDR2 SASEGT. The CDR3 has 14 residues. CDR3 sequence: CASSQGRGNQPQHF. The CDR3 nucleotides are TGTGCCAGCAGTCAGGGGAGGGGCAATCAGCCCCAGCATTTT.

This clone was seen just once. The chain combines TRBV15 with TRBJ1-3; no definite D call. Germline assignment: CDR1 LNHNV and CDR2 YYDKDF (reference sequence). The CDR3 contains 12 residues. V shed 2 bases and J shed 8 bases, with 7 bases lying between them. CDR3 in amino acids: CATSRPLDTIYF. CDR3 bases: TGTGCCACCAGCAGACCCCTCGACACCATATATTTT.

This clone appeared a single time. The V call is TRBV6-1, the J call TRBJ1-6, with D maybe TRBD1 (5 bases). Germline CDR1 reads MNHNS; CDR2 reads SASEGT. This CDR3 has 14 amino acids. Trimming cost V 6 bases and J 11 bases, with 17 bases left between them. DNA of the CDR3: TGTGCCAGCAGCCTTCGGGACCAGCCCCCACCCCTCCACTTT. Amino acids: CASSLRDQPPPLHF.

The V gene is TRBV7-8, the J gene TRBJ2-7; 7 bases align to TRBD1. CDR3 length: 16 amino acids. Germline V gene data show CDR1 as SGHVS and CDR2 as FQNEAQ. The trim removed 2 bases at V and 0 bases at J, leaving 7 bases unmatched. The CDR3 nucleotides are TGTGCCAGCAGCTTAACACAGGGGCCCAGCTCCTACGAGCAGTACTTC. It specifies CASSLTQGPSSYEQYF.

The chain employs TRBV10-3 and TRBJ2-5, with a tentative D call TRBD2 (5 bases). The CDR3 has 12 residues. In germline, CDR1 is ENHRY, CDR2 SYGVKD. The ends were cut back, 11 bases at V and 4 bases at J, with 14 bases in the middle. CDR3 sequence reads: CASQGLGETQYF. The CDR3 nucleotides are TGTGCCTCGCAAGGACTGGGAGAGACCCAGTACTTC.

The chain combines TRBV18 with TRBJ2-7; D is uncertain. CDR3 length equals 15 residues. Germline V gives CDR1 KGHSH, CDR2 LQKENI. The V end lost 2 bases, the J end lost 0 bases, and 11 bases lay between the germline ends. CDR3 residues: CASSPASVISYEQYF. CDR3 nucleotides: TGTGCCAGCTCACCAGCGTCAGTTATCTCCTACGAGCAGTACTTC.

With respect to this clone: Different DNA sequences within this sample yield the same CDR3. The chain joins TRBV30 to TRBJ2-7, with D possibly matching TRBD1 (7 bases). V was clipped by 3 bases and J by 1 base, with 10 bases between them. Germline lookup yields CDR1 GTSNPN and CDR2 SVGIG (reference sequence). CDR3 length: 13 amino acids. CDR3 sequence: CAWRQGGSYEQYF. CDR3 bases: TGTGCCTGGAGGCAGGGGGGATCCTACGAGCAGTACTTC.

The rearrangement uses TRBV4-1 and TRBJ1-6; D is ambiguous. The germline V gene has CDR1 MGHRA and CDR2 YSYEKL. The CDR3 runs 16 residues. The V gene lost 4 bases and the J gene lost 7 bases, with 17 bases spanning the gap. For the CDR3, the DNA is TGCGCCAGCAGCCTACATTCGGTCCAGGCGAATTCACCCCTCCACTTT. Residues: CASSLHSVQANSPLHF.

The chain has TRBV2 and TRBJ1-1; TRBD1 might be the D (6 bases). V lost 3 bases and J lost 7, with 24 bases in between. The CDR3 loop spans 17 amino acids. Germline V gene data show CDR1 as SNHLY and CDR2 as FYNNEI. In DNA, the CDR3 is TGTGCCAGCAGTGACAACCGGTGGGTCAGGGGAAGCAATGAAGCTTTCTTT. This sequence encodes CASSDNRWVRGSNEAFF.

The rearrangement uses TRBV6-5 and TRBJ1-2; D may be TRBD1 (5 bases). Germline V gene data show CDR1 as MNHEY and CDR2 as SVGAGI. Trimming took 0 bases from V and 5 from J, leaving 16 bases between them. This CDR3 has 16 residues. The CDR3 DNA follows: TGTGCCAGCAGTTACTCGACGGCAGGGATTAGTTATGGCTACACCTTC. It encodes CASSYSTAGISYGYTF.

The rearrangement links TRBV18 to TRBJ1-2; TRBD1 agrees at 8 bases. The CDR3 loop spans 15 amino acids. V lost 3 bases and J lost 4; bases outside the gene matches: 7. Germline CDR1 KGHSH, CDR2 LQKENI. CDR3 protein: CASSPEQGASYGYTF. Written as DNA, the CDR3 is TGTGCCAGCTCACCGGAGCAGGGGGCTAGCTATGGCTACACCTTC.

The chain uses TRBV19 and TRBJ2-5; D ambiguous. The germline gives CDR1 LNHDA, CDR2 SQIVND (reference sequence). Trimming pared 2 bases from V and 1 base from J, leaving 8 bases between. This CDR3 region has 14 residues. The CDR3: CASSIIGSQETQYF. The DNA of the CDR3 is TGTGCCAGTAGTATAATCGGCAGCCAAGAGACCCAGTACTTC.

The chain is built from TRBV9 and TRBJ2-3; 9 nucleotides match TRBD1. From germline, CDR1 is SGDLS and CDR2 YYNGEE. V lost 0 bases and J lost 4; bases outside the gene matches: 3. CDR3 size: 15 residues. CDR3 bases: TGTGCCAGCAGCGTAGGTGGGACAGGGTCAGATACGCAGTATTTT. Translation gives CASSVGGTGSDTQYF. Combining the CDR3 with reference TRBV9 and TRBJ2-3 gives the whole variable domain DSGVTQTPKHLITATGQRVTLRCSPRSGDLSVYWYQQSLDQGLQFLIQYYNGEERAKGNILERFSAQQFPDLHSELNLSSLELGDSALYFCASSVGGTGSDTQYFGPGTRLTVL.

The J gene is TRBJ2-5, the V gene TRBV30; D remains unclear. Germline V gene lookup returns CDR1 GTSNPN and CDR2 SVGIG (reference sequence). CDR3 length: 13 amino acids. The V end was cut by 5 bases, the J end by 2 bases, with 12 bases between. CDR3 protein: CAWGYGSQETQYF. The DNA for the CDR3 is TGTGCCTGGGGTTACGGATCTCAAGAGACCCAGTACTTC.

The chain uses TRBV6-5 and TRBJ1-2; D is perhaps TRBD1 (6 bases). The CDR3 runs to 12 residues. Germline CDR1 and CDR2: MNHEY and SVGAGI. V lost 5 bases and J 4 bases, leaving 8 bases between the germline ends. CDR3: CASSKDSYGYTF. CDR3 coding DNA: TGTGCCAGCAGTAAGGACAGCTATGGCTACACCTTC.

V is TRBV7-2 and J is TRBJ2-7; TRBD1 aligns across 7 bases. The CDR3 consists of 17 residues. After removal of 5 bases from V and 0 bases from J, the junction contained 13 bases not matched to a gene. Germline V CDR1 and CDR2: SGHTA, FQGNSA. CDR3 residues: CASSPSPTGSSSYEQYF. The CDR3 nucleotides are TGTGCCAGCAGCCCTTCCCCGACAGGGTCAAGCTCCTACGAGCAGTACTTC.